This TCR beta chain comes out of a study of T cells after posttransplantation cyclophosphamide (dated by TCRdb to the mid-2010s). Regarding the study in general: Using TRB sequencing, the study followed how the T cell repertoire reconstituted after myeloablative bone marrow transplantation in which posttransplantation cyclophosphamide served as GVHD prophylaxis. Public TRB sequences were queried against a database of over 3,600 sequences associated with responses to pathogens, tumor antigens, self-antigens and alloantigens. Samples from around 40 PTCy-treated patients and about 17 related bone marrow donors of those patients were subjected to antigen receptor sequencing. Blood from all 34 PTCy patients who had 1-year posttransplant specimens underwent TRB sequencing. TRB sequencing was also done on up to roughly 3 additional blood samples from 2 to 5.2 years after transplant in 3 patients, and on pretransplant blood from several patients. Because TRA and TRB clonality were tightly correlated in roughly 10 samples, subsequent TCR analyses were focused on TRB only. What the study reported, not specific to this receptor: Across more than 40 patients, TRB clonality was highly associated with recipient CMV seropositivity and CMV reactivation, and diversity in PTCy patients was similar to diversity in CNI/methotrexate controls. The TRB repertoires of T cells infiltrating skin or GI tract showed only limited overlap with the TRB repertoires of T cells in blood. Donor-recipient similarity was low at 1-2 months but rose over the first year, and later blood repertoires were often dominated by donor CD8+ memory clones.

What this sample's treatment or condition label stands for: high-dose cyclophosphamide on days +3 and +4 as single-agent GVHD prophylaxis. Patients in the PTCy group got busulfan and fludarabine conditioning, a marrow graft from a related or unrelated donor, and cyclophosphamide on days +3 and +4. The PTCy-treated patients were drawn from a prospective, multi-institutional clinical trial. Mononuclear cells from peripheral blood and bone marrow were separated by Ficoll-Hypaque density centrifugation and then cryopreserved. TRB sequencing was run on genomic DNA with either the immunoSEQ assay at survey resolution or the hsTCRB kit. The source study handled its data this way. The immunoSEQ software handled initial read processing, and the LymphoSeq R package was used for repertoire analyses. Clonality was computed as 1 minus normalized Shannon entropy; Gini coefficient was also calculated for each TRB dataset. Phenotypes of unsorted samples were inferred by mapping TRB sequences from sorted subsets of the recipient or donor onto unsorted samples of the same recipient. In its TCRdb copy, this immuneACCESS table keeps in-frame sequences only and misses some clones. Where compared with another copy, unresolved V genes explain less than half of these, and the others have no known cause. V, J and clone size are those of that table, while D and trimming were read from the DNA. Across this sample there are tens of thousands of clones, with about nine tenths seen only once. The ten largest account for roughly 2.5% of the sample.

Details on this clone: The antigen it binds to is not known. Per-nucleotide qualities are absent, and no much larger clonotype sits a single base away.

According to the germline V gene, CDR1 reads MNHEY and CDR2 reads SVGAGI. Germline trimming amounts to 5 bases on V and 8 bases on J, with 7 as the count of junction bases outside the gene matches. The CDR3 numbers 13 residues from cysteine through phenylalanine. Left in the record is the CDR3 DNA by itself, 39 bases read in frame from the first base. The receptor's source is a male patient aged 60-70 years who received an allogeneic stem cell transplant from a related donor and was CMV-positive. After a transplant, some T cells may be the graft donor's own cells. Source: PBMCs, taken roughly 60 days after allogeneic stem cell transplant with posttransplant cyclophosphamide. This sequence uses TRBV6-5 and TRBJ1-2; 8 bases in between match TRBD1. Read as DNA, the sequence is TGTGCCAGCAGTCCCACAGGGGGTAGAGGCTACACCTTC. Protein translation: CASSPTGGRGYTF.